These 13 T cell receptor beta chains were sequenced from one sample in a study of regulatory T cells in long-lasting Graves disease. In building TCR beta libraries, iRepertoire HTBI primers were used together with Arm-PCR of CDR3 regions. MiXCR was run by TCRdb on the multiplex PCR reads, yielding one entry per CDR3 protein. The sample contains a few hundred thousand distinct CDR3 sequences, about 19% of which appear only once. As for time point: newly diagnosed GD, antithyroid drugs for less than 3 months. Preparation of the TCR library used RNA extracted from PBMCs. Specimen: peripheral blood mononuclear cells (PBMCs), collected at new diagnosis, from a patient treated with antithyroid drugs. The source of these receptors is a female donor with Graves disease.

A note on this clonotype: A much bigger clone sits one base away, suggesting this may be a read error. J is TRBJ2-1 and V is TRBV20-1; 12 bases match TRBD2. Germline CDR1 reads DFQATT; CDR2 reads SNEGSKA (reference sequence). The CDR3 contains 15 residues. V was clipped by 1 base and J by 10 bases; unmatched bases: 8. In DNA, the CDR3 is TGCAGTGCTAGAGTCTTGACTAGCGGGAGTGGCGAGCAGTTCTTC. Translating gives CSARVLTSGSGEQFF.

This clonotype appeared many times. The gene calls are TRBV6-2 or TRBV6-3 and TRBJ2-3; 8 bases line up with TRBD2. Germline CDR1 MNHEY, CDR2 SVGEGT. V shed 6 bases, J shed 3 bases, and the junction held 2 bases outside the gene matches. The CDR3 runs 13 residues. CDR3 sequence reads: CASSPGGTDTQYF. The CDR3 nucleotides are TGTGCCAGCAGCCCGGGAGGGACAGATACGCAGTATTTT.

This clonotype was counted between two and nine times. The chain recombines TRBV14 with TRBJ2-1; D is unclear. The DNA end is a closer match to TRBJ2-5, so the J assignment may be wrong. This CDR3 has 12 residues. Germline V CDR1 and CDR2: SGHDN, FVKESK. The CDR3 loop is CASSQIEETQYF. CDR3 DNA: TGTGCCAGCAGCCAAATTGAAGAGACCCAGTACTTC.

This clonotype was detected many times. The J gene is TRBJ1-1, the V gene TRBV20-1; TRBD1 matches at 7 bases. Unmatched junction bases numbered 5, after V lost 7 bases and J lost 0 bases. Germline CDR1 and CDR2: DFQATT and SNEGSKA (reference sequence). This CDR3 comprises 13 residues. CDR3 amino acids: CSVSGQLNTEAFF. CDR3 in DNA: TGCAGTGTTTCGGGACAGCTGAACACTGAAGCTTTCTTT.

A remark on this clonotype: A read error may be the cause here, since a much bigger clone is one base away. The chain is built from TRBV6-1 and TRBJ2-7; tentatively, D is TRBD2 (6 bases). Germline CDR1 reads MNHNS; CDR2 reads SASEGT. V shed 6 bases and J shed 6 bases, with 15 bases lying between them. There are 13 residues in the CDR3. The chain's CDR3 is CASRAGGAGEQYF. As DNA, the CDR3 is TGTGCCAGCAGAGCGGGCGGGGCAGGCGAGCAGTACTTC.

V and J are TRBV6-2 or TRBV6-3 and TRBJ2-2; 8 bases are a match to TRBD2. CDR1 and CDR2 (germline): MNHEY, SVGEGT. Trimming at V came to 5 bases and at J to 4 bases, leaving 6 bases not matched to a gene. CDR3 size: 15 residues. The CDR3 DNA reads as TGTGCCAGCAGTCCGGGGGGGACACCCACCGGGGAGCTGTTTTTT. Translated: CASSPGGTPTGELFF.

The V call is TRBV19, the J call TRBJ2-1; 13 nucleotides line up with TRBD2. V lost 0 bases, J lost 2 bases, and 7 bases stayed unmatched. This CDR3 has 19 amino acids. Per the germline V gene, CDR1 is LNHDA and CDR2 is SQIVND (reference sequence). Written as DNA, the CDR3 is TGTGCCAGTAGTATAGATCCACTAGCGGGGGGGCCCCCCTACAATGAGCAGTTCTTC. Its translation: CASSIDPLAGGPPYNEQFF. Full variable domain (outside the CDR3, taken from reference TRBV19 and TRBJ2-1): DGGITQSPKYLFRKEGQNVTLSCEQNLNHDAMYWYRQDPGQGLRLIYYSQIVNDFQKGDIAEGYSVSREKKESFPLTVTSAQKNPTAFYLCASSIDPLAGGPPYNEQFFGPGTRLTVL.

This clonotype was counted ten times or more. One end of the junction varies from germline; a read error may be responsible. The rearrangement joins TRBV4-1 to TRBJ1-5; possibly TRBD1 for D (5 bases). In germline, CDR1 is MGHRA, CDR2 YSYEKL. This CDR3 region has 14 residues. In DNA form, the CDR3 reads TGTGCCAGCAGCCACGCCAGGGTCGAACAGCCCCAGCATTTT. Translating gives CASSHARVEQPQHF.

This clonotype was recorded at least ten times. The rearrangement uses TRBV7-2 and TRBJ2-7, with D tentatively TRBD1 (6 bases). Trimming pared 2 bases from V and 3 bases from J, leaving 11 bases between. Germline V gene lookup returns CDR1 SGHTA and CDR2 FQGNSA. The CDR3 is 14 residues long. The CDR3 region has the DNA TGTGCCAGCAGCTTACATTGGGACAACTACGAGCAGTACTTC. Residues: CASSLHWDNYEQYF.

This clonotype was counted ten times or more. The chain recombines TRBV20-1 with TRBJ1-2, with 8 nucleotides matching TRBD1. The CDR3 runs 14 residues. Losses at the gene ends were 1 base for V and 2 bases for J; bases not matched to a gene: 3. CDR1 is DFQATT and CDR2 is SNEGSKA in the germline V gene (reference sequence). The CDR3 bases are TGCAGTGCTAGAGGTTGGACAGGGAACTATGGCTACACCTTC. This sequence encodes CSARGWTGNYGYTF.

For this clonotype: With a much larger clone just one base away, this may be a read error. J is TRBJ2-1 and V is TRBV7-3; D may be TRBD2 (6 bases). The last part of the DNA fits TRBJ2-7 better; the J call may be wrong. Germline V gene lookup returns CDR1 SGHTA and CDR2 FQGTGA. There are 13 residues in the CDR3. This CDR3 reads CASSGPREPPQYF. The CDR3 DNA follows: TGTGCCAGCAGCGGGCCCCGGGAGCCGCCGCAGTACTTC.

This clonotype occurred many times. The genes are TRBV20-1 and TRBJ2-5; TRBD2 aligns across 13 bases. The germline V gene has CDR1 DFQATT and CDR2 SNEGSKA (reference sequence). The CDR3 sequence is 15 residues long. Unmatched junction bases numbered 4, after V lost 4 bases and J lost 2 bases. CDR3 in DNA: TGCAGTGCTAAGACTAGCGGGAGGACACAAGAGACCCAGTACTTC. Protein product: CSAKTSGRTQETQYF.

This clonotype was detected ten times or more. V is TRBV20-1 and J is TRBJ2-1; 9 nucleotides line up with TRBD1. Trimming took 3 bases from V and 8 from J; bases not matched to a gene: 8. Germline V CDR1 and CDR2: DFQATT, SNEGSKA (reference sequence). CDR3 length: 14 amino acids. CDR3 coding DNA: TGCAGTGCTAGTGGACAGGGGATAGGCGATGAGCAGTTCTTC. Its translation is CSASGQGIGDEQFF.